The 13 T cell receptor beta chains given below trace back to one sample, sequenced in a study of CD8 T cells in Susac syndrome. With random hexamers, reverse transcription was performed on roughly 0.5 to 1 ug of RNA. TCRdb analysed the immunoSEQ multiplex PCR reads with MiXCR anew, one entry per CDR3 protein. The sample holds approximately 25,000 distinct CDR3 sequences; roughly 93% are singletons and the top ten take roughly 0.62%. What was sequenced was CD8+ T cells from PBMCs. The source is a human donor with Susac syndrome.

The J gene is TRBJ1-5, the V gene TRBV21-1; the D call of TRBD1 is as the table states it, not checked on the DNA. TRBV21-1 is a listed pseudogene. There are 17 residues in the CDR3. The CDR3 loop is CASSIPRTGYSNQPQHF. CDR3 coding DNA: TGTGCCAGCAGCATTCCTCGGACAGGTTATAGCAATCAGCCCCAGCATTTT.

This clonotype was seen once. The J gene is TRBJ1-1, the V gene TRBV6-5, with D tentatively TRBD1 (5 bases). This CDR3 is built from 14 residues. CDR1 and CDR2 (germline): MNHEY, SVGAGI. With 0 bases removed from V and 7 bases from J, the gap between germline ends came to 12 bases. The chain's CDR3 is CASSYSSTGVEAFF. The CDR3 coding sequence is TGTGCCAGCAGTTACTCGAGTACGGGGGTTGAAGCTTTCTTT.

V and J are TRBV6-5 and TRBJ2-5, with D perhaps assigned TRBD1 or TRBD2 (5 bases each). The CDR3 length is 13 residues. Per the germline V gene, CDR1 is MNHEY and CDR2 is SVGAGI. The V gene lost 4 bases and the J gene lost 1 base, with 7 bases spanning the gap. The DNA of the CDR3 is TGTGCCAGCAGTTCGGGACCCCAAGAGACCCAGTACTTC. Protein sequence: CASSSGPQETQYF.

The CDR3, as DNA: TGTGCCAGCAGCCTGGGTGTGGCGAACACTGAAGCTTTCTTT. Residues: CASSLGVANTEAFF. V usage is TRBV7-6 and J usage is TRBJ1-1; D uncertain. CDR1 is SGHVS and CDR2 is FNYEAQ in the germline V gene. Trimming removed 5 bases at V and 1 base at J, with 11 bases between. This CDR3 spans 14 amino acids.

This chain joins TRBV11-3 and TRBJ2-1; 11 positions match TRBD1. This CDR3 has 15 residues. Losses at the gene ends were 4 bases for V and 3 bases for J; bases not matched to a gene: 2. Looked up from germline, CDR1 is SGHNT and CDR2 is YENEEA. The CDR3 spells CASSWTGGVYNEQFF. The CDR3, as DNA: TGTGCCAGCAGCTGGACAGGGGGCGTCTACAATGAGCAGTTCTTC. Variable domain in full (rest from reference TRBV11-3 and TRBJ2-1): EAGVVQSPRYKIIEKKQPVAFWCNPISGHNTLYWYLQNLGQGPELLIRYENEEAVDDSQLPKDRFSAERLKGVDSTLKIQPAELGDSAVYLCASSWTGGVYNEQFFGPGTRLTVL.

This chain connects TRBV2 to TRBJ1-5; 10 bases agree with TRBD1. V was pared by 7 bases and J by 11 bases, with 11 bases of the junction left unmatched. Per the germline V gene, CDR1 is SNHLY and CDR2 is FYNNEI. The CDR3 extends over 14 amino acids. The DNA for the CDR3 is TGTGCCAGCACTTTCCGACAGGGGGCCTCCACCCAGCATTTT. Its protein is CASTFRQGASTQHF.

The CDR3, as DNA: TGTGCCAGCAGCCTCGGGACAGGGGGTCAGCCCCAGCATTTT. Residues: CASSLGTGGQPQHF. This chain links TRBV5-8 with TRBJ1-5; 11 nucleotides match TRBD1. V trimming: 4 bases; J trimming: 6 bases; junction bases outside the gene matches: 3. The germline V gene has CDR1 SGHTS and CDR2 YDEGEE. The CDR3 sequence is 14 residues long.

The chain combines TRBV3-1 with TRBJ2-1, with D maybe TRBD2 (6 bases). Trimming shortened V by 0 bases and J by 7 bases, and 10 bases separated the two germline ends. This CDR3 spans 14 amino acids. The germline CDR1 and CDR2 sequences are LGHDT and YNNKEL (reference sequence). For the CDR3, the DNA is TGTGCCAGCAGCCAAGATAATGGGGGGAATGAGCAGTTCTTC. It codes for CASSQDNGGNEQFF.

This clonotype was counted a single time. CDR3 sequence reads: CAWSETGPHTEAFF. Here the CDR3 DNA reads TGTGCCTGGAGTGAAACAGGGCCCCACACTGAAGCTTTCTTT. The V and J genes are TRBV30 and TRBJ1-1; D is possibly TRBD1 (6 bases). Germline V gene lookup returns CDR1 GTSNPN and CDR2 SVGIG (reference sequence). The CDR3 length is 14 residues. Trimming left V 1 base short and J 3 bases short, with 12 bases between.

This clonotype was recorded a few times. The V and J genes are TRBV4-1 and TRBJ2-5; 8 bases map to TRBD1. The CDR3 length is 15 residues. Trimming took 4 bases from V and 5 from J; bases not matched to a gene: 9. Germline values: CDR1 MGHRA, CDR2 YSYEKL. This CDR3 is CASSPRQGSGETQYF. The CDR3 nucleotides read TGCGCCAGCAGCCCACGACAGGGGTCGGGGGAGACCCAGTACTTC.

The chain carries TRBV29-1 and TRBJ1-4, with 8 bases identical to TRBD1. V lost 5 bases, J lost 7 bases, and 6 bases stayed unmatched. Per germline, CDR1 SQVTM and CDR2 ANQGSEA. This CDR3 spans 13 amino acids. CDR3 protein: CSVTRQGFEKLFF. The CDR3 DNA follows: TGCAGCGTTACCAGACAGGGGTTTGAAAAACTGTTTTTT.

V is TRBV28 and J is TRBJ2-7, with TRBD1 matching over 9 bases. Germline V lookup: CDR1 MDHEN, CDR2 SYDVKM. J gave up 7 bases and V 7 bases, and 14 bases lay outside the gene matches. This CDR3 is 15 amino acids long. Written as DNA, the CDR3 is TGTGCCAGCAATGGTCTGGACAGGGGACTGGGGGAGCAGTACTTC. As protein: CASNGLDRGLGEQYF.

There are a few counts of this clonotype. Written as DNA, the CDR3 is TGTGCCAGTAGTATGATGTCCGGAGACAATCAGCCCCAGCATTTT. Protein sequence: CASSMMSGDNQPQHF. The gene calls are TRBV19 and TRBJ1-5; D call uncertain. CDR3 length equals 15 residues. V lost 3 bases to trimming and J lost 3 bases, with 12 bases between them. The germline V gene encodes CDR1 LNHDA and CDR2 SQIVND (reference sequence).